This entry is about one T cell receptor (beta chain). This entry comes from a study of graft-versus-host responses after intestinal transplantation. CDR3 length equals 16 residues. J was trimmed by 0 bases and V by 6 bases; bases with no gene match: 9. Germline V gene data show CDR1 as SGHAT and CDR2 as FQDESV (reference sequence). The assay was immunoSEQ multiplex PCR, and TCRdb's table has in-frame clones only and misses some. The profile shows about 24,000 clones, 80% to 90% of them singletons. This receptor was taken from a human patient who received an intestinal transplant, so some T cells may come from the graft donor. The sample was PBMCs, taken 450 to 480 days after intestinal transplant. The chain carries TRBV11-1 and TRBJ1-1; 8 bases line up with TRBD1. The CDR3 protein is CASSTHRGTLNTEAFF. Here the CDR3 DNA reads TGTGCCAGCAGTACTCACAGGGGGACCTTGAACACTGAAGCTTTCTTT.